These 32 T cell receptor beta chains came from one sample sequenced in a study of OX40 agonist ivuxolimab in advanced cancers. Libraries were prepared by immunoSEQ multiplex PCR; TCRdb keeps only in-frame clonotypes and omits some of them. The data contain 50,000 to 85,000 clones, 85% of them seen just once; the ten biggest clones take up approximately 3.8%. The source was CD4+ or CD8+ T cells sorted from blood, collected in a trial of the OX40 agonist ivuxolimab. Receptor source: an adult with an advanced solid tumor such as melanoma, head and neck, liver or kidney cancer.

The chain employs TRBV5-1 and TRBJ2-1; TRBD1 is a possible D gene (6 bases). This CDR3 region has 12 residues. With 4 bases removed from V and 8 bases from J, the gap between germline ends came to 10 bases. Germline V gene data show CDR1 as SGHRS and CDR2 as YFSETQ. CDR3 sequence reads: CASSRGHYEQFF. CDR3 in DNA: TGCGCCAGCAGCCGGGGACATTATGAGCAGTTCTTC.

This clone showed up just a few times. The sample holds other DNA sequences that translate to the same CDR3. The J gene is TRBJ1-5, the V gene TRBV18, with D possibly being TRBD1 (5 bases). The length of the CDR3 is 13 residues. V was trimmed by 3 bases and J by 6 bases, leaving 9 bases between them. In germline, CDR1 is KGHSH, CDR2 LQKENI. CDR3 nucleotides: TGTGCCAGCTCACCTAGCGGGGGTCAGCCCCAGCATTTT. It specifies CASSPSGGQPQHF.

V and J are TRBV10-3 and TRBJ2-7; unclear D gene. Deletions cut 8 bases from V and 2 bases from J, with 16 bases between. CDR1 is ENHRY and CDR2 is SYGVKD in the germline V gene. The CDR3 contains 14 residues. The CDR3, as DNA: TGTGCCATCGGCGTGACACAGCGCCCCTACGAGCAGTACTTC. Translating gives CAIGVTQRPYEQYF.

J is TRBJ1-5 and V is TRBV28; D remains ambiguous. The germline V and J ends were trimmed by 2 bases and 4 bases, with 15 bases remaining between them. The CDR3 runs 16 residues. Per the germline V gene, CDR1 is MDHEN and CDR2 is SYDVKM. DNA for the CDR3: TGTGCCAGCAGTTTACTAGTGCGGTCATCTAATCAGCCCCAGCATTTT. Translating it yields CASSLLVRSSNQPQHF.

V is TRBV28 and J is TRBJ1-2; 8 positions agree with TRBD1. Germline V gives CDR1 MDHEN, CDR2 SYDVKM. The V segment lost 5 bases and the J segment 7 bases; nucleotides outside the gene matches: 9. The CDR3 has 14 residues. CDR3 DNA: TGTGCCAGCAGTGTTGGACAGGGAGGAGGTGGCTACACCTTC. Protein sequence: CASSVGQGGGGYTF.

For the CDR3, the DNA is TGTGCCAGCAGCTTTTTCAGGGGTGGCTTTAACTATGGCTACACCTTC. The encoded protein is CASSFFRGGFNYGYTF. This chain uses TRBV5-8 with TRBJ1-2; TRBD1 might be the D (6 bases). CDR1 and CDR2 from the germline V gene are SGHTS and YDEGEE. Trimming took off 2 bases at V and 1 base at J, with 15 bases between the two ends. CDR3 size: 16 residues.

The chain uses TRBV25-1 and TRBJ1-5, with 7 bases identical to TRBD1. After removal of 2 bases from V and 6 bases from J, the junction contained 4 bases not matched to a gene. The CDR3 length is 14 residues. CDR1 and CDR2 from the germline V gene are MGHDK and SYGVNS. The CDR3 DNA reads TGTGCCAGCAGTGAAGGGACAGCGATTCAGCCCCAGCATTTT. Amino acid sequence: CASSEGTAIQPQHF.

In this sample, this clone turned up a few times. The V and J genes are TRBV6-5 and TRBJ1-3, with no clear D. The CDR3 runs 14 residues. With 2 bases removed from V and 0 bases from J, the gap between germline ends came to 5 bases. The germline CDR1 and CDR2 sequences are MNHEY and SVGAGI. This chain's CDR3 is CASSYQASGNTIYF. In nucleotides, the CDR3 is TGTGCCAGCAGTTACCAGGCCTCTGGAAACACCATATATTTT.

This clone was seen just once. J is TRBJ1-1 and V is TRBV5-1; perhaps TRBD1 as D (6 bases). The ends were cut back, 0 bases at V and 1 base at J, with 10 bases in the middle. CDR1 is SGHRS, CDR2 YFSETQ, per germline. The CDR3 consists of 15 residues. CDR3 region: CASSLVGGQNTEAFF. The CDR3 DNA sequence: TGCGCCAGCAGCTTGGTTGGGGGGCAGAACACTGAAGCTTTCTTT.

V and J are TRBV7-9 and TRBJ2-7; 7 nucleotides match TRBD2. CDR3 length equals 13 residues. Unmatched junction bases numbered 5, after V lost 5 bases and J lost 4 bases. The germline gives CDR1 SEHNR, CDR2 FQNEAQ (reference sequence). The CDR3 coding sequence is TGTGCCAGCAGCCCGGGACTACTTTACGAGCAGTACTTC. It yields the protein CASSPGLLYEQYF.

The chain combines TRBV11-3 with TRBJ2-7; 11 bases are a match to TRBD2. This CDR3 contains 16 residues. With V trimmed by 5 bases and J by 6 bases, 12 bases remained unmatched. Germline CDR1 reads SGHNT; CDR2 reads YENEEA. CDR3 amino acids: CASSPRTSGLAREQYF. CDR3 nucleotides: TGTGCCAGCAGCCCAAGGACTAGCGGGCTGGCGCGCGAGCAGTACTTC.

The chain couples TRBV18 to TRBJ1-4, with D maybe TRBD1 (5 bases). The CDR3 sequence is 15 residues long. Trimming shortened V by 3 bases and J by 7 bases, and 15 bases separated the two germline ends. The V gene's germline CDR1 is KGHSH and CDR2 LQKENI. Here the CDR3 reads CASSPQGSGFEKLFF. The DNA for the CDR3 is TGTGCCAGCTCACCTCAGGGTTCCGGGTTTGAAAAACTGTTTTTT.

The V call is TRBV4-1, the J call TRBJ1-1; D is perhaps TRBD1 (6 bases). This CDR3 region has 15 residues. The V gene lost 1 base and the J gene lost 6 bases, with 15 bases spanning the gap. Germline CDR1 reads MGHRA; CDR2 reads YSYEKL. The CDR3 sequence: CASSQVDSFRSEAFF. The CDR3 nucleotides are TGCGCCAGCAGCCAAGTGGACAGTTTTCGGTCTGAAGCTTTCTTT.

The chain combines TRBV30 with TRBJ1-1, with D uncertain. Trimming stripped 1 base from V and 3 bases from J, with 9 bases between. CDR3 size: 13 residues. From germline, CDR1 is GTSNPN and CDR2 SVGIG (reference sequence). CDR3 loop: CAWSERRDTEAFF. DNA of the CDR3: TGTGCCTGGAGTGAGAGGAGGGACACTGAAGCTTTCTTT. Combining the CDR3 with reference TRBV30 and TRBJ1-1 gives the whole variable domain SQTIHQWPATLVQPVGSPLSLECTVEGTSNPNLYWYRQAAGRGLQLLFYSVGIGQISSEVPQNLSASRPQDRQFILSSKKLLLSDSGFYLCAWSERRDTEAFFGQGTRLTVV.

This sequence joins TRBV10-3 and TRBJ2-1; 13 nucleotides align to TRBD2. The V gene's germline CDR1 is ENHRY and CDR2 SYGVKD. V dropped 6 bases and J dropped 5; count of bases not matched to a gene: 1. This CDR3 spans 14 amino acids. As DNA, the CDR3 is TGTGCCATCAGCGGACTAGCGGGAGACAATGAGCAGTTCTTC. Its protein is CAISGLAGDNEQFF.

V usage is TRBV9 and J usage is TRBJ1-1; TRBD1 agrees at 7 bases. CDR1 and CDR2 (germline): SGDLS, YYNGEE. V was pared by 0 bases and J by 5 bases, with 4 bases of the junction left unmatched. This CDR3 contains 14 residues. The CDR3 loop reads CASSVVTGRTEAFF. Here the CDR3 DNA reads TGTGCCAGCAGCGTAGTGACAGGGAGAACTGAAGCTTTCTTT.

This chain connects TRBV6-6 to TRBJ2-7; 8 nucleotides align to TRBD2. The CDR3 is made up of 15 amino acids. V lost 0 bases, J lost 2 bases, and 3 bases stayed unmatched. Germline V gene sequence: CDR1 MNHNY, CDR2 SVGAGI (reference sequence). The CDR3 DNA reads TGTGCCAGCAGTTACTCTCGGGGGGGCCCCTACGAGCAGTACTTC. As protein: CASSYSRGGPYEQYF.

The rearrangement uses TRBV28 and TRBJ1-5; D might be TRBD1 (6 bases). Per germline, CDR1 MDHEN and CDR2 SYDVKM. CDR3 length: 15 amino acids. The V gene lost 11 bases and the J gene lost 3 bases, with 20 bases spanning the gap. In DNA, the CDR3 is TGTGCCGGCCTTAGATGGGGGGCCGACAATCAGCCCCAGCATTTT. Encoded protein: CAGLRWGADNQPQHF.

This rearrangement joins TRBV11-1 to TRBJ1-1; TRBD1 matches at 8 bases. Trimming at V came to 0 bases and at J to 4 bases, leaving 1 base not matched to a gene. The CDR3 has 14 amino acids. CDR1 SGHAT and CDR2 FQDESV come from the germline V gene (reference sequence). Written as DNA, the CDR3 is TGTGCCAGCAGCTTAGCCACAGGGGGCACTGAAGCTTTCTTT. Translating it yields CASSLATGGTEAFF.

This chain connects TRBV7-2 to TRBJ2-2; TRBD1 matches at 7 bases. Trimming took 7 bases from V and 1 from J; bases not matched to a gene: 9. The V gene's germline CDR1 is SGHTA and CDR2 FQGNSA. The length of the CDR3 is 16 residues. This chain's CDR3 is CASILQGTRNTGELFF. The CDR3 DNA follows: TGTGCCAGCATCCTACAGGGGACACGGAACACCGGGGAGCTGTTTTTT.

The rearrangement joins TRBV18 to TRBJ1-5; 8 bases match TRBD1. CDR3 length: 13 amino acids. The V gene end was trimmed by 5 bases and the J gene end by 4 bases; junction bases not matched to a gene: 1. Germline values: CDR1 KGHSH, CDR2 LQKENI. The DNA of the CDR3 is TGTGCCAGCTCAAGACAGGGGAATCAGCCCCAGCATTTT. Protein sequence: CASSRQGNQPQHF.

This clone has only a few counts. The chain carries TRBV7-9 and TRBJ1-6; D gene unclear. V dropped 2 bases and J dropped 6 bases, with 2 bases sitting between them. The CDR3 totals 12 residues. Germline lookup yields CDR1 SEHNR and CDR2 FQNEAQ (reference sequence). In nucleotides, the CDR3 is TGTGCCAGCAGCTTAACTAATTCACCCCTCCACTTT. Protein sequence: CASSLTNSPLHF.

This clone turned up a few times. The CDR3 loop is CASSYRVMNTEAFF. CDR3 DNA: TGTGCCAGCAGTTACAGGGTGATGAACACTGAAGCTTTCTTT. This chain uses TRBV2 with TRBJ1-1; perhaps TRBD1 as D (6 bases). The CDR3 spans 14 residues. Trimming pared 5 bases from V and 0 bases from J, leaving 10 bases between. Germline V gives CDR1 SNHLY, CDR2 FYNNEI. Full variable domain (outside the CDR3, taken from reference TRBV2 and TRBJ1-1): EPEVTQTPSHQVTQMGQEVILRCVPISNHLYFYWYRQILGQKVEFLVSFYNNEISEKSEIFDDQFSVERPDGSNFTLKIRSTKLEDSAMYFCASSYRVMNTEAFFGQGTRLTVV.

This clone was detected once. DNA of the CDR3: TGCGCCAGCAGCGTTACAGGGTTCGGAGGCGAGCAGTACTTC. Translation: CASSVTGFGGEQYF. The chain is built from TRBV4-1 and TRBJ2-7, with D perhaps TRBD1 (6 bases). Germline V CDR1 and CDR2: MGHRA, YSYEKL. The CDR3 sequence is 14 residues long. Trimming took off 5 bases at V and 6 bases at J, with 17 bases between the two ends.

V gene TRBV29-1 combines with J gene TRBJ1-4, with a possible D match to TRBD1 (5 bases). The germline V and J ends were trimmed by 6 bases and 8 bases, with 13 bases remaining between them. This CDR3 contains 12 residues. Germline loops: CDR1 SQVTM, CDR2 ANQGSEA. The CDR3 DNA is TGCAGCGTCCTGGCTCAGGGCGAAAAACTGTTTTTT. Protein sequence: CSVLAQGEKLFF.

The CDR3 is CASSPATGGILREQYF. CDR3 bases: TGTGCCAGCTCACCAGCGACAGGGGGCATCCTAAGGGAGCAGTACTTC. The chain couples TRBV18 to TRBJ2-7; the match to TRBD1 covers 10 bases. V lost 2 bases, J lost 7 bases, and 11 bases stayed unmatched. Germline CDR1 and CDR2: KGHSH and LQKENI. The length of the CDR3 is 16 residues.

The J gene is TRBJ1-1, the V gene TRBV7-2; 9 nucleotides match TRBD1. The CDR3 extends over 13 amino acids. With V trimmed by 6 bases and J by 10 bases, 9 bases remained unmatched. Looked up from germline, CDR1 is SGHTA and CDR2 is FQGNSA. The CDR3 region is CASRFGQGRGAFF. The CDR3 DNA reads TGTGCCAGCAGATTTGGACAGGGGAGAGGAGCTTTCTTT. Combining the CDR3 with reference TRBV7-2 and TRBJ1-1 gives the whole variable domain GAGVSQSPSNKVTEKGKDVELRCDPISGHTALYWYRQSLGQGLEFLIYFQGNSAPDKSGLPSDRFSAERTGGSVSTLTIQRTQQEDSAVYLCASRFGQGRGAFFGQGTRLTVV.

The gene calls are TRBV6-1 and TRBJ1-4; no firm D call. Trimming left V 1 base short and J 0 bases short, with 9 bases between. The CDR3 runs to 16 residues. Germline V gene lookup returns CDR1 MNHNS and CDR2 SASEGT. As DNA, the CDR3 is TGTGCCAGCAGTGAAGAGATACGAGCAACTAATGAAAAACTGTTTTTT. Protein sequence: CASSEEIRATNEKLFF.

The chain joins TRBV11-3 to TRBJ2-1, with a weak D call TRBD2 (5 bases). Trimming cost V 6 bases and J 9 bases, with 15 bases left between them. This CDR3 has 13 amino acids. Germline V gene data show CDR1 as SGHNT and CDR2 as YENEEA. The CDR3 loop reads CASRLTDYSEQFF. The DNA for the CDR3 is TGTGCCAGCAGGCTTACCGACTATTCTGAGCAGTTCTTC.

This chain connects TRBV6-1 to TRBJ1-2; TRBD1 is a possible D gene (5 bases). Trimming took 6 bases from V and 3 from J, leaving 11 bases between them. CDR1 MNHNS and CDR2 SASEGT come from the germline V gene. This CDR3 comprises 13 residues. The CDR3 spells CASRAETDYGYTF. As DNA, the CDR3 is TGTGCCAGCAGGGCAGAGACAGACTATGGCTACACCTTC.

This sequence joins TRBV5-6 and TRBJ1-3, with unresolved D. With 4 bases removed from V and 2 bases from J, the gap between germline ends came to 13 bases. There are 15 residues in the CDR3. CDR1 is SGHDT and CDR2 is YYEEEE in the germline V gene. This CDR3 reads CASSPPTETGNTIYF. The CDR3 DNA sequence: TGTGCCAGCAGCCCCCCTACAGAGACTGGAAACACCATATATTTT. Supplemented by reference TRBV5-6 and TRBJ1-3, the full variable domain reads DAGVTQSPTHLIKTRGQQVTLRCSPKSGHDTVSWYQQALGQGPQFIFQYYEEEERQRGNFPDRFSGHQFPNYSSELNVNALLLGDSALYLCASSPPTETGNTIYFGEGSWLTVV.

The chain recombines TRBV7-3 with TRBJ2-1; no definite D call. This CDR3 has 14 amino acids. Looked up from germline, CDR1 is SGHTA and CDR2 is FQGTGA. V lost 3 bases and J lost 4, with 10 bases in between. CDR3 DNA sequence: TGTGCCAGCAGCTTTACTGTTCCTTACAATGAGCAGTTCTTC. Residues: CASSFTVPYNEQFF.